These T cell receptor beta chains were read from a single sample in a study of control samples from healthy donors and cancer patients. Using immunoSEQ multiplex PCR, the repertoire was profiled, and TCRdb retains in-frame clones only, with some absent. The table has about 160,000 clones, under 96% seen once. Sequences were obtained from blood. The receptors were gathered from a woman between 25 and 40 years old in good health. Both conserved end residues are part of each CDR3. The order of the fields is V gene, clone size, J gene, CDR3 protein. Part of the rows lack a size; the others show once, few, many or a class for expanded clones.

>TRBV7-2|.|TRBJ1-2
CASSLGSLEFVTF
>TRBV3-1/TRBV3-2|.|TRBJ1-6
CASSQRTGDSPLHF
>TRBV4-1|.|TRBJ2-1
CASSQGVRLAPYNEQFF
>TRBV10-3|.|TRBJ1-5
CAISERRQGQGRNQPQHF
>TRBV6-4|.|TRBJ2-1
CASSVSGTSGSSYNEQFF
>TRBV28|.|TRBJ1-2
CASSPGQGWYGYTF
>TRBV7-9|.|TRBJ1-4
CASSFQGSDEKLFF
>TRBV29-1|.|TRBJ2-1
CSVAVGGRNEQFF
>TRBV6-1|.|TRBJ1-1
CASSEAYRGVPFF
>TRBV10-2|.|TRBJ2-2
CASSDGLTGELFF
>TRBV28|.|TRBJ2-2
CASSLSAGELFF
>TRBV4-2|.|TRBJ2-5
CASSHERTEQETQYF
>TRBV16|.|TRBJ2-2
CASSQSGPKTGELFF
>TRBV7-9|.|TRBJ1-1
CASSTQGRGAFF
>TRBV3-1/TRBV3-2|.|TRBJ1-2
CASRAKGLYGYTF
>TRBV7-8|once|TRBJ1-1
CASSPRDRIRLMNTEAFF
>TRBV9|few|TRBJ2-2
CASSAGTTNTGELFF
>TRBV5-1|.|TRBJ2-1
CASSLTPGNEQFF
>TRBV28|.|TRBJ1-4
CASSVGGMGNGVNEKLFF
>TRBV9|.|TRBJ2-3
CASSAVGGGGTDTQYF
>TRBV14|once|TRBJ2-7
CASSRQTGGYEQYF
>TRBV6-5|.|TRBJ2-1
CASSYDRVWANEQFF
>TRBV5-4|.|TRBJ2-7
CASSFEGQRYEQYF
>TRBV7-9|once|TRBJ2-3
CASSLAGHTDTQYF
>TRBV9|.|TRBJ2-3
CASSVDRRDTQYF
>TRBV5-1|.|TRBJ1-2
CASSLGQGDYGYTF
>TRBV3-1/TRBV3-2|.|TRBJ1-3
CASSQGGPGNTIYF
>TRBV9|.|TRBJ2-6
CASSVAAGANVLTF
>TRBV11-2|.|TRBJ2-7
CASSSHVYEQYF
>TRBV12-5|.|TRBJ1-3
CASGPRDNTIYF
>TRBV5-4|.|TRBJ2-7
CASSSVQGHEQYF
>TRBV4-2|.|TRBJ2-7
CASSRGDRAYEQYF
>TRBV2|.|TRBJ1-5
CASCVGNNQPQHF
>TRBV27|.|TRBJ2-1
CASSLSRDRGALGHVDEQFF
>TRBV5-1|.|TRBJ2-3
CASSLEGGGSHTQYF
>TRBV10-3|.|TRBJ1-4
CAISEGEGLFF
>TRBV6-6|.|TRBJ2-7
CASSYWGGDYEQYF
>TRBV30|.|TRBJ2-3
CAWSGGVTDTQYF
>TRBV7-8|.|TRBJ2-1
CASSLAGAQYSWEQFF
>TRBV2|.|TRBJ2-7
CASSEGTGKYEQYF
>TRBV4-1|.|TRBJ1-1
CASSRTTGNTEAFF
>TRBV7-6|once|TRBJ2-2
CASSAGLAGASTGELFF
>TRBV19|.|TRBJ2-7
CASSIPGLAGGPYEQYF
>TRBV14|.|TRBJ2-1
CASSQRRLGSWQFF
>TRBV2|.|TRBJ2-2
CASSNRENTGELFF
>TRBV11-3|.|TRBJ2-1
CASSLVAGGNEQFF
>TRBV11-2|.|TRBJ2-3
CASSPGSRLSSTDTQYF
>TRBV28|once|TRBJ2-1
CASSRSGGNNNEQFF
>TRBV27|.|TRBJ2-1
CASSLFFEQSGYNEQFF
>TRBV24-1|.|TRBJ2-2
CATSDPSSMVGGRTGELFF
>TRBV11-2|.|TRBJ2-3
CASSSNPGGRVTQYF
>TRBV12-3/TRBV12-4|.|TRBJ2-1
CASSGQGTREQFF
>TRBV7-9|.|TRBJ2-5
CASSDDKRTSGGEETQYF
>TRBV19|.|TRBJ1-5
CASSISQGNQPQHF
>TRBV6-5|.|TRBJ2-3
CASKEGGETDTQYF
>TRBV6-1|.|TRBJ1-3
CASSGDTGISSGNTIYF
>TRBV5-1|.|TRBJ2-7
CASSPLAGSTYEQYF
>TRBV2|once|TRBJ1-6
CASRVGELAPLHF
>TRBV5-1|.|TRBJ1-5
CASSLTGNQPQHF